This entry is about one TCR beta chain. Some clones are missing from TCRdb's copy, which holds only in-frame ones; the method was immunoSEQ multiplex PCR. Here the sample spans over 20,000 clones, 78% being singletons. The data were obtained in a study of OX40 agonist ivuxolimab in advanced cancers. The CDR3 spans 17 residues. Sample: CD4+ or CD8+ T cells sorted from blood, taken in a trial of the OX40 agonist ivuxolimab. V is TRBV1 and J is TRBJ2-7; the D segment call TRBD2 is taken from the table without a DNA check. TRBV1 is a listed pseudogene. The source is an adult with an advanced solid tumor such as melanoma, head and neck, liver or kidney cancer. The CDR3 coding sequence is TGCACCAGCAGCCTTATCCCCGGGGCTAGCGGGATCAACGAGCAGTACTTC. It encodes CTSSLIPGASGINEQYF.